The entry that follows covers one T cell receptor beta chain sequence. This sample is drawn from a study of control samples from healthy donors and cancer patients. The V gene end was trimmed by 6 bases and the J gene end by 0 bases; junction bases not matched to a gene: 4. CDR1 is MNHEY, CDR2 SVGAGI, per germline. This CDR3 is built from 14 residues. This table comes from immunoSEQ multiplex PCR, and its TCRdb copy is limited to in-frame clones, with some not included. The profile shows some 94,000 clones, about 88% of them singletons. This chain links TRBV6-5 with TRBJ1-1; 7 bases align to TRBD1. The sequencing sample was made of blood. The sequence was collected from a woman in her 50s in good health. CDR3 in amino acids: CASRPDRMNTEAFF. DNA for the CDR3: TGTGCCAGCAGGCCGGACAGGATGAACACTGAAGCTTTCTTT.